Shown below are 30 T cell receptor beta chains from a single sample sequenced in a study of blood T cell repertoires in COVID-19. Assay used: immunoSEQ multiplex PCR; TCRdb lists only in-frame clones, some missing. The profile shows a few hundred thousand clones, about 91% of them singletons. The specimen sequenced was peripheral blood. These receptors all stem from a woman aged 55-75 years with acute or convalescent COVID-19.

V usage is TRBV5-8 and J usage is TRBJ1-6, with TRBD1 as a possible D gene (5 bases). With 0 bases removed from V and 12 bases from J, the gap between germline ends came to 10 bases. The CDR3 length is 13 residues. Germline V gene sequence: CDR1 SGHTS, CDR2 YDEGEE. This chain's CDR3 is CASSLGVRGPLHF. For the CDR3, the DNA is TGTGCCAGCAGCTTGGGTGTTAGGGGACCCCTCCACTTT.

The chain couples TRBV19 to TRBJ2-3; 7 nucleotides align to TRBD2. The germline gives CDR1 LNHDA, CDR2 SQIVND (reference sequence). The CDR3 has 14 amino acids. Unmatched junction bases numbered 11, after V lost 11 bases and J lost 3 bases. The CDR3 nucleotides read TGTGCCTCCCGGCTAGGGAGGGGTACAGATACGCAGTATTTT. This codes for CASRLGRGTDTQYF.

This rearrangement joins TRBV27 to TRBJ1-3; TRBD1 might be the D (5 bases). Trimming took 6 bases from V and 5 from J, leaving 11 bases between them. Germline V gives CDR1 MNHEY, CDR2 SMNVEV (reference sequence). This CDR3 has 13 amino acids. CDR3: CASRDRGRNTIYF. CDR3 in DNA: TGTGCCAGCAGAGACCGGGGGAGAAACACCATATATTTT.

V gene TRBV7-2 combines with J gene TRBJ2-4; TRBD1 agrees at 8 bases. From germline, CDR1 is SGHTA and CDR2 FQGNSA. V lost 5 bases, J lost 1 base, and 13 bases stayed unmatched. The CDR3 extends over 18 amino acids. CDR3 nucleotides: TGTGCCAGCAGCCTATCTTGGGGGACAGGCCGGGCCAAAAACATTCAGTACTTC. Translation: CASSLSWGTGRAKNIQYF. Full variable domain (missing parts from reference TRBV7-2 and TRBJ2-4): GAGVSQSPSNKVTEKGKDVELRCDPISGHTALYWYRQSLGQGLEFLIYFQGNSAPDKSGLPSDRFSAERTGGSVSTLTIQRTQQEDSAVYLCASSLSWGTGRAKNIQYFGAGTRLSVL.

The rearrangement uses TRBV6-5 and TRBJ1-3; a possible D gene is TRBD1 (5 bases). The CDR3 contains 14 residues. Germline assignment: CDR1 MNHEY and CDR2 SVGAGI. Trimming removed 7 bases at V and 0 bases at J, with 10 bases between. CDR3 amino acids: CASTTGGSGNTIYF. Written as DNA, the CDR3 is TGTGCCAGCACCACGGGGGGCTCTGGAAACACCATATATTTT.

J is TRBJ1-3 and V is TRBV4-1; D unclear. The CDR3 length is 19 residues. Germline V gives CDR1 MGHRA, CDR2 YSYEKL. The germline V and J ends were trimmed by 2 bases and 0 bases, with 20 bases remaining between them. The CDR3 DNA reads as TGCGCCAGCAGCCAATCGCTAATAAGCGGACTGAACTCTGGAAACACCATATATTTT. This translates into CASSQSLISGLNSGNTIYF.

This chain links TRBV7-2 with TRBJ2-7; TRBD1 aligns across 7 bases. V shed 5 bases and J 7 bases; nucleotides not matched to a gene: 8. The CDR3 loop spans 13 amino acids. Germline V gives CDR1 SGHTA, CDR2 FQGNSA. CDR3 amino acids: CASSKDRVGEQYF. The CDR3 DNA is TGTGCCAGCAGCAAAGACAGGGTGGGGGAGCAGTACTTC.

The V gene is TRBV3-1 (or the pseudogene TRBV3-2), the J gene TRBJ1-5; D not resolved. Trimming left V 2 bases short and J 6 bases short, with 11 bases between. Germline V CDR1 and CDR2: LGHDT, YNNKEL (reference sequence). The CDR3 runs 14 residues. Written as DNA, the CDR3 is TGTGCCAGCAGCCAAAGCGGGTCAGTTCAGCCCCAGCATTTT. Amino acid sequence: CASSQSGSVQPQHF.

The chain joins TRBV5-1 to TRBJ2-6; D not certain. Germline V gene lookup returns CDR1 SGHRS and CDR2 YFSETQ. This CDR3 comprises 15 residues. Trimming stripped 0 bases from V and 0 bases from J, with 4 bases between. CDR3 nucleotides: TGCGCCAGCAGCTTGGACAGCTCTGGGGCCAACGTCCTGACTTTC. Translating gives CASSLDSSGANVLTF.

The rearrangement uses TRBV15 and TRBJ1-2; TRBD1 aligns across 11 bases. This CDR3 region has 18 residues. V was pared by 2 bases and J by 6 bases, with 14 bases of the junction left unmatched. CDR1 and CDR2 (germline): LNHNV, YYDKDF (reference sequence). The CDR3 here is CATSRPLRDRGLGDGYTF. As DNA, the CDR3 is TGTGCCACCAGCAGACCTCTCCGGGACAGGGGGTTAGGGGATGGCTACACCTTC.

This clone was seen a handful of times. CDR3 nucleotide sequence: TGTGCCAGCAGTTACGACAGCGGGGGTCAGCCCCAGCATTTT. Its translation is CASSYDSGGQPQHF. This chain links TRBV7-2 with TRBJ1-5; the D gene is possibly TRBD1 (5 bases). CDR1 and CDR2 from the germline V gene are SGHTA and FQGNSA. Trimming shortened V by 6 bases and J by 6 bases, and 15 bases separated the two germline ends. This CDR3 has 14 residues.

The genes are TRBV5-8 and TRBJ2-5; 7 bases line up with TRBD2. The germline V gene has CDR1 SGHTS and CDR2 YDEGEE. Trimming took 2 bases from V and 6 from J; bases not matched to a gene: 4. The length of the CDR3 is 13 residues. CDR3: CASSLPGLQTQYF. CDR3 coding DNA: TGTGCCAGCAGCTTACCGGGACTACAGACCCAGTACTTC.

The chain links TRBV6-5 to TRBJ1-6, with unresolved D. Trimming removed 2 bases from V and 7 bases from J, with 6 bases in between. In germline, CDR1 is MNHEY, CDR2 SVGAGI. The CDR3 consists of 13 residues. The CDR3 loop reads CASSYNGNSPLHF. Here the CDR3 DNA reads TGTGCCAGCAGTTACAACGGGAATTCACCCCTCCACTTT.

This chain connects TRBV19 to TRBJ1-1, with D perhaps matching TRBD1 (6 bases). The germline V gene encodes CDR1 LNHDA and CDR2 SQIVND (reference sequence). Trimming removed 7 bases from V and 2 bases from J, with 17 bases in between. The CDR3 has 15 amino acids. The CDR3 DNA is TGTGCCAGTAAGACAGGCGGCACTTATAACACTGAAGCTTTCTTT. Translating it yields CASKTGGTYNTEAFF. Together with reference TRBV19 and TRBJ1-1, the CDR3 gives the full variable domain: DGGITQSPKYLFRKEGQNVTLSCEQNLNHDAMYWYRQDPGQGLRLIYYSQIVNDFQKGDIAEGYSVSREKKESFPLTVTSAQKNPTAFYLCASKTGGTYNTEAFFGQGTRLTVV.

CDR3 sequence reads: CASSFRQGGGYTF. The CDR3 bases are TGTGCCAGCAGTTTCAGGCAGGGTGGAGGCTACACCTTC. The chain couples TRBV12-3 or TRBV12-4 to TRBJ1-2; D possibly corresponds to TRBD1 (5 bases). The CDR3 is 13 amino acids. V gave up 3 bases and J gave up 8 bases, with 13 bases separating them.

This clone was counted between two and nine times. The sample contains more than one DNA sequence encoding this CDR3. The chain links TRBV18 to TRBJ2-7; no clear D gene. Germline-derived CDR1 and CDR2 are KGHSH and LQKENI. This CDR3 has 14 amino acids. The V gene lost 2 bases and the J gene lost 3 bases, with 11 bases spanning the gap. CDR3 sequence reads: CASSPGQTNYEQYF. The DNA for the CDR3 is TGTGCCAGCTCACCAGGGCAGACCAACTACGAGCAGTACTTC.

The V and J genes are TRBV5-1 and TRBJ2-1; 7 nucleotides line up with TRBD2. This CDR3 has 14 amino acids. CDR1 and CDR2 (germline): SGHRS, YFSETQ. With V trimmed by 2 bases and J by 10 bases, 9 bases remained unmatched. Written as DNA, the CDR3 is TGCGCCAGCAGCTTCTGGGGAGGGGCTGAGGAGCAGTTCTTC. Its translation is CASSFWGGAEEQFF.

The chain employs TRBV27 and TRBJ1-6; D is undetermined. This CDR3 comprises 14 residues. Germline V CDR1 and CDR2: MNHEY, SMNVEV (reference sequence). Trimming removed 3 bases from V and 8 bases from J, with 11 bases in between. The DNA of the CDR3 is TGTGCCAGCAGTTTTCCCGGGGAACATTCACCCCTCCACTTT. Amino acid sequence: CASSFPGEHSPLHF.

V usage is TRBV29-1 and J usage is TRBJ2-5, with 7 bases identical to TRBD1. CDR3 length equals 11 residues. Germline CDR1 reads SQVTM; CDR2 reads ANQGSEA. CDR3 amino acids: CSTVQGETQYF. CDR3 bases: TGCAGTACCGTACAGGGGGAGACCCAGTACTTC.

This clone was seen more than once but under ten times. The CDR3 is CASSYGVNYGYTF. CDR3 in DNA: TGTGCCAGCAGTTACGGAGTTAACTATGGCTACACCTTC. The rearrangement uses TRBV6-2 or TRBV6-3 and TRBJ1-2; D call uncertain. CDR3 length: 13 amino acids. Trimming shortened V by 2 bases and J by 1 base, and 5 bases separated the two germline ends. The germline gives CDR1 MNHEY, CDR2 SVGEGT.

The chain combines TRBV19 with TRBJ2-7; TRBD1 agrees at 7 bases. The CDR3 consists of 13 residues. Germline assignment: CDR1 LNHDA and CDR2 SQIVND (reference sequence). V shed 2 bases, J shed 7 bases, and the junction held 5 bases outside the gene matches. CDR3 nucleotide sequence: TGTGCCAGTAGTATAAGGGGGCAGAGTGAGCAGTACTTC. Translation gives CASSIRGQSEQYF.

The chain uses TRBV28 and TRBJ1-6, with TRBD1 matching 8 bases. V shed 4 bases and J 1 base; nucleotides not matched to a gene: 6. CDR1 is MDHEN and CDR2 is SYDVKM in the germline V gene. This CDR3 comprises 17 residues. This CDR3 is CASSSNRGRSYNSPLHF. As DNA, the CDR3 is TGTGCCAGCAGTTCCAACAGGGGGAGGTCCTATAATTCACCCCTCCACTTT.

In this sample, this clone turned up once. V is TRBV6-5 and J is TRBJ2-2, with D possibly TRBD1 on 6 matching bases. The germline V gene encodes CDR1 MNHEY and CDR2 SVGAGI. The CDR3 is 16 residues long. Trimming left V 2 bases short and J 2 bases short, with 12 bases between. In DNA form, the CDR3 reads TGTGCCAGCAGTTACCCGCGCAGGGGTAACACCGGGGAGCTGTTTTTT. This sequence encodes CASSYPRRGNTGELFF.

The V and J genes are TRBV4-1 and TRBJ2-1, with 10 bases identical to TRBD2. This CDR3 has 16 amino acids. Germline values: CDR1 MGHRA, CDR2 YSYEKL. Trimming took 0 bases from V and 13 from J; bases not matched to a gene: 12. DNA for the CDR3: TGCGCCAGCAGCCAAGAACCTTCAGCGGGAGGGATTGGTCAGTTCTTC. It is translated as CASSQEPSAGGIGQFF.

The chain is built from TRBV20-1 and TRBJ1-1; perhaps TRBD1 as D (6 bases). V was clipped by 3 bases and J by 7 bases, with 12 bases between them. Germline lookup yields CDR1 DFQATT and CDR2 SNEGSKA (reference sequence). There are 12 residues in the CDR3. Written as DNA, the CDR3 is TGCAGTGCTAGTGAGCAGGGGCGTGAAGCTTTCTTT. It encodes CSASEQGREAFF.

This chain connects TRBV10-3 to TRBJ2-7; TRBD2 might be the D (6 bases). Trimming removed 6 bases at V and 4 bases at J, with 16 bases between. Germline loops: CDR1 ENHRY, CDR2 SYGVKD. CDR3 length equals 14 residues. CDR3: CAIRQREDLYEQYF. The CDR3 DNA sequence: TGTGCCATCAGACAGAGGGAGGATCTTTACGAGCAGTACTTC.

This rearrangement joins TRBV27 to TRBJ1-5; 7 bases line up with TRBD1. CDR3 length: 14 residues. The ends lost 6 bases at V and 4 bases at J; junction bases unmatched: 6. The germline gives CDR1 MNHEY, CDR2 SMNVEV (reference sequence). The CDR3: CASSEGAVNQPQHF. In nucleotides, the CDR3 is TGTGCCAGCAGCGAGGGGGCAGTAAATCAGCCCCAGCATTTT.

This chain links TRBV28 with TRBJ1-4; D is unresolved. CDR1 and CDR2 from the germline V gene are MDHEN and SYDVKM. The CDR3 spans 13 residues. Trimming removed 5 bases from V and 0 bases from J, with 4 bases in between. The CDR3 loop is CASSLATNEKLFF. The DNA of the CDR3 is TGTGCCAGCAGTCTTGCAACTAATGAAAAACTGTTTTTT.

The J gene is TRBJ2-3, the V gene TRBV9; maybe TRBD2 (6 bases). The V and J ends lost 4 bases and 3 bases respectively, with 9 bases between them. The CDR3 totals 13 residues. Germline V gene lookup returns CDR1 SGDLS and CDR2 YYNGEE. The CDR3 spells CASSPAGTDTQYF. The CDR3, as DNA: TGTGCCAGCAGCCCGGCGGGAACAGATACGCAGTATTTT. The full variable domain, in which reference TRBV9 and TRBJ2-3 provide the parts outside the CDR3, is DSGVTQTPKHLITATGQRVTLRCSPRSGDLSVYWYQQSLDQGLQFLIQYYNGEERAKGNILERFSAQQFPDLHSELNLSSLELGDSALYFCASSPAGTDTQYFGPGTRLTVL.

V is TRBV18 and J is TRBJ2-3; 9 bases match TRBD2. Germline lookup yields CDR1 KGHSH and CDR2 LQKENI. The junction had 5 bases not matched to a gene; V was cut back by 4 bases and J by 0 bases. There are 16 residues in the CDR3. The CDR3 spells CASSLMTSGSTDTQYF. CDR3 coding DNA: TGTGCCAGCTCACTGATGACTAGCGGTAGCACAGATACGCAGTATTTT.